This T cell receptor beta chain stems from a study of blood T cell repertoires in COVID-19. Whole-study context: Acute and convalescent COVID-19 specimens originated in the United States, Italy and Spain. Sample material is recorded as cDNA or gDNA derived from T cells, B-cell-depleted T cells, or PBMCs.

Original data processing: Reference gene primer amplification in the assay estimated nucleated cell counts. Clones were sequenced by immunoSEQ multiplex PCR, and TCRdb holds only the in-frame ones, with some missing. Clone size and the V and J calls come from that table; the DNA yielded D and trimming. In the table there are roughly 330,000 clones, roughly 90% of which are singletons. The length of the CDR3 is 15 residues. Germline CDR1 and CDR2: LNHDA and SQIVND (reference sequence). Trimming removed 4 bases from V and 1 base from J, with 14 bases in between. The receptor was derived from a woman aged 45 to 65 with active or convalescent COVID-19. Specimen: peripheral blood. This rearrangement joins TRBV19 to TRBJ2-7, with D maybe TRBD1 (6 bases). The CDR3 DNA is TGTGCCAGTAGTAACAGGGTGATGGGATCCTACGAGCAGTACTTC. It specifies CASSNRVMGSYEQYF. The full variable domain, completed using reference TRBV19 and TRBJ2-7, is DGGITQSPKYLFRKEGQNVTLSCEQNLNHDAMYWYRQDPGQGLRLIYYSQIVNDFQKGDIAEGYSVSREKKESFPLTVTSAQKNPTAFYLCASSNRVMGSYEQYFGPGTRLTVT.